This T cell receptor (beta chain) appears in the sequencing data of a study of T cells in Graves' hyperthyroidism and ophthalmopathy. Overall study results and limits: Blood also contained most expanded thyroid clonotypes above 0.001. Before onset, by a median of around six months, the model predicted ophthalmopathy.

It was RNA transcripts that yielded the amplified TCR beta CDR3 regions. Primed by the HTBI set, a first-round RT-PCR was run on the TCR CDR3. TCRdb called the multiplex PCR reads again in MiXCR, with one record for every CDR3 protein. The sample lists a few hundred thousand distinct CDR3 sequences, roughly 15% occurring once. This CDR3 has 12 amino acids. The germline gives CDR1 DFQATT, CDR2 SNEGSKA (reference sequence). Trimming pared 6 bases from V and 6 bases from J, leaving 13 bases between. This clonotype was seen ten or more times. What it binds is not known. It was uncontrolled infection, other autoimmune disease, pregnancy or lactation that excluded patients. Diagnoses used clinical symptoms, serum thyroxine and TRAb, thyroid ultrasound and orbital computed tomography.

This receptor was obtained from a middle-aged woman with Graves' ophthalmopathy. The material sequenced was blood. This chain joins TRBV20-1 and TRBJ2-3; the D call may be TRBD1 or TRBD2 (5 bases each). The CDR3 reads CSAGEWGDTQYF. CDR3 in DNA: TGCAGTGCCGGGGAGTGGGGCGATACGCAGTATTTT.